A single sample gave rise to the 6 T cell receptor beta chains below, sequenced in a study of human T cells and chemical hapten exposure. The time point here: patch test 3, about 24 weeks after DPC sensitization. Stated treatment: therapeutic diphenylcyclopropenone sensitization with weekly scalp DPC. TCRdb passed the RACE reads through MiXCR, listing each CDR3 protein once. The sample lists roughly 60,000 distinct CDR3 sequences; about an eighth were seen once. The starting material was whole blood, obtained in connection with sensitization to the hapten diphenylcyclopropenone (DPC). The source of these receptors is a young man with alopecia areata. Some clones in this sample may be carry-over from other donors' samples.

This clonotype was found many times. The chain joins TRBV7-9 to TRBJ2-7; 7 bases fit TRBD1. Unmatched junction bases numbered 9, after V lost 2 bases and J lost 5 bases. The CDR3 length is 15 residues. Germline lookup yields CDR1 SEHNR and CDR2 FQNEAQ (reference sequence). Written as DNA, the CDR3 is TGTGCCAGCAGCTTAAGGGGACAGTCCTTCGACGAGCAGTACTTC. Translating gives CASSLRGQSFDEQYF.

This clonotype was counted at least ten times. The genes are TRBV6-2 or TRBV6-3 and TRBJ1-2; D not certain. Germline CDR1 MNHEY, CDR2 SVGEGT. Trimming left V 6 bases short and J 4 bases short, with 18 bases between. This CDR3 is built from 15 residues. DNA of the CDR3: TGTGCCAGCAGCGCCACAGATGAAATATTCTATGGCTACACCTTC. It specifies CASSATDEIFYGYTF.

The chain has TRBV12-3 or TRBV12-4 and TRBJ2-5; a possible D gene is TRBD1 (5 bases). This CDR3 region has 15 residues. The ends were cut back, 3 bases at V and 1 base at J, with 12 bases in the middle. CDR3 nucleotide sequence: TGTGCCAGCAGTTTTAGGGGCAGAGCCCAAGAGACCCAGTACTTC. Translating gives CASSFRGRAQETQYF.

This chain joins TRBV12-3 or TRBV12-4 and TRBJ2-3, with a weak D call TRBD2 (7 bases). The CDR3 totals 18 residues. Trimming took 3 bases from V and 0 from J, leaving 19 bases between them. The chain's CDR3 is CASSLVSTAGASTDTQYF. For the CDR3, the DNA is TGTGCCAGCAGTTTGGTGTCTACGGCGGGGGCTAGCACAGATACGCAGTATTTT.

This clonotype appeared a few times. The genes are TRBV20-1 and TRBJ2-3; 12 bases match TRBD2. V dropped 3 bases and J dropped 3; count of bases not matched to a gene: 4. The CDR3 covers 15 residues. Per germline, CDR1 DFQATT and CDR2 SNEGSKA (reference sequence). Written as DNA, the CDR3 is TGCAGTGCTAGTCGACTAGCGGGGGCGACAGATACGCAGTATTTT. Encoded protein: CSASRLAGATDTQYF.

This clonotype occurred a few times. V usage is TRBV7-3 and J usage is TRBJ2-3; D perhaps matches TRBD2 (6 bases). This CDR3 region has 15 residues. CDR1 SGHTA and CDR2 FQGTGA come from the germline V gene. Deletions cut 5 bases from V and 4 bases from J, with 16 bases between. The CDR3 reads CASSPPGALADTQYF. CDR3 bases: TGTGCCAGCAGCCCGCCGGGAGCCCTGGCAGATACGCAGTATTTT.